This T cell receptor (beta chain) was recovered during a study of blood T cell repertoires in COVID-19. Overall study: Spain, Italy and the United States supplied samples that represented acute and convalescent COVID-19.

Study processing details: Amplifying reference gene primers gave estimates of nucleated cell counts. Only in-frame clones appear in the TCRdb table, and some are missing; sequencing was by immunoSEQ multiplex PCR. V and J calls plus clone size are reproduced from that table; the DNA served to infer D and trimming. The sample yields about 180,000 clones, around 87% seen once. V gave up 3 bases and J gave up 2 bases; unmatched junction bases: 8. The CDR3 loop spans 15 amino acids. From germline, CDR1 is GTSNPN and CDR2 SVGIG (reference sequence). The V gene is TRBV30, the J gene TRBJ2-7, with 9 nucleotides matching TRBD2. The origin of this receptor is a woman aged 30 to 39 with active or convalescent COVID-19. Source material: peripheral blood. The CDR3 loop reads CAWSRAGGLPYEQYF. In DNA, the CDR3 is TGTGCCTGGAGCCGAGCGGGGGGCCTACCCTACGAGCAGTACTTC.